The text below deals with one T cell receptor (beta chain). The antigen remains unidentified. The record originates from a study of cytomegalovirus exposure and HLA in healthy donors. Whole-study results and caveats: The authors excluded some V segments, including TRBV6-2 and TRBV6-3, as indistinguishable. Per a later analysis, approximately 16,000 TCR beta sequences showed association with HLA alleles at 0.05 false discovery rate.

60 Vbeta and 13 Jbeta primers were used in PCR. Profiling relied on immunoSEQ multiplex PCR, and the TCRdb table lists in-frame clones only, not all of them. The top ten hold under 2% of the sample, which has roughly 190,000 clones, around 86% seen once. The CDR3 is made up of 14 amino acids. CDR1 is SGDLS, CDR2 YYNGEE, per germline. Trimming took 5 bases from V and 2 from J; bases not matched to a gene: 4. The sample consisted of PBMCs. The TCR was taken from a woman in her late teens or twenties in good health and CMV-seronegative. V and J are TRBV9 and TRBJ2-3; 8 positions agree with TRBD2. CDR3 coding DNA: TGTGCCAGCAGTTTAGCGGGAAACACAGATACGCAGTATTTT. This gives the protein CASSLAGNTDTQYF.